Sequencing of this TCR beta chain was carried out in a study of blood T cell repertoires in COVID-19. Produced via immunoSEQ multiplex PCR; TCRdb's table is partial and in-frame only. The repertoire holds hundreds of thousands of clones, with about 89% as singletons. This CDR3 is built from 15 residues. Germline trimming cut 3 bases from V and 4 bases from J; bases unmatched to any gene: 3. The germline gives CDR1 SGHTS, CDR2 YDEGEE. Researchers sorted participants into cohorts using their self-reported clinical history. The sequence was obtained from a woman aged 25-40 years who had recovered from COVID-19. The gene calls are TRBV5-8 and TRBJ2-1; 11 positions match TRBD2. Sequenced input: PBMCs or T cells enriched from blood (not recorded which). The CDR3 DNA sequence: TGTGCCAGCAGCTCAAGACTAGCGGGATACAATGAGCAGTTCTTC. Protein: CASSSRLAGYNEQFF.